The entry below describes one TCR beta chain. Its antigen remains undetermined. Per-base quality was not reported, and no clone a single base away is much larger than it. Library creation used 5' RACE. The sequencer was an Illumina MiSeq. Through fastp at Q25 and MiXCR, TCRdb rebuilt clones from the public reads, retaining in-frame beta chains. Each entry merges the rows of one CDR3 protein and shows their most common DNA and genes. A total of about 60,000 distinct CDR3 sequences appear in this sample, about 17% of them only once. Around 5% of the sample is held by the ten biggest clonotypes. This specimen belongs to a study of T cells of healthy individuals (dated 2018 in TCRdb). The CDR3 holds 15 amino acids from the cysteine to the phenylalanine. The sequence is cut down to CDR3 DNA, 45 bases in frame from base 1. The germline V gene supplies CDR1 SQVTM and CDR2 ANQGSEA. Trimming at the junction amounts to 0 bases on V and 6 bases on J, and the germline ends lie 17 bases apart.

The chain employs TRBV29-1 and TRBJ1-2, with no reliable assignment of the D segment. The clonotype comes from a human donor in good health. Here is the DNA: TGCAGCGTTGAAGATAAAGCAGGATCGATTAATGGCTACACCTTC. This is translated as CSVEDKAGSINGYTF.